These 21 T cell receptor beta chains were sequenced from one sample in a study of monozygotic twins with inflammatory bowel disease. One entry per CDR3 protein, without DNA, is what TCRdb gives after re-calling the 5' RACE reads. This sample's table has 440,000 or so distinct CDR3 sequences. Sequencing input: blood. These receptors were collected from a human donor with ulcerative colitis or Crohn's disease, or a healthy co-twin of an affected twin (not recorded which).

V usage is TRBV20-1 and J usage is TRBJ2-7; TCRdb reports TRBD1, a call that lacks DNA to check it against. Germline CDR1 reads DFQATT; CDR2 reads SNEGSKA (reference sequence). This CDR3 region has 15 residues. The CDR3 here is CSASPWADDSYEQYF.

V is TRBV5-1 and J is TRBJ2-1. This CDR3 has 18 amino acids. The germline V gene encodes CDR1 SGHRS and CDR2 YFSETQ. The CDR3 protein is CASSPLGRSVSSYNEQFF.

V is TRBV12-3 or TRBV12-4 and J is TRBJ2-2; absent DNA, TCRdb's TRBD2 call cannot be checked. The CDR3 has 16 residues. CDR3 protein: CASSYGLAGNTGELFF.

The CDR3 reads CASSFLPTGSSYNEQFF. The chain joins TRBV5-1 to TRBJ2-1; TCRdb calls TRBD2, which cannot be checked without DNA. The CDR3 covers 17 residues. The V gene's germline CDR1 is SGHRS and CDR2 YFSETQ.

The J gene is TRBJ1-1, the V gene TRBV10-2. Germline assignment: CDR1 WSHSY and CDR2 SAAADI. The CDR3 loop spans 12 amino acids. The CDR3 sequence: CASSQVSQGAFF.

The J gene is TRBJ1-5, the V gene TRBV19; no DNA is available, so the TRBD1 call from TCRdb remains unchecked. Looked up from germline, CDR1 is LNHDA and CDR2 is SQIVND (reference sequence). There are 16 residues in the CDR3. The CDR3 loop reads CASSTKGTGGNQPQHF.

V and J are TRBV20-1 and TRBJ2-5. Germline V gene sequence: CDR1 DFQATT, CDR2 SNEGSKA (reference sequence). The CDR3 totals 11 residues. The CDR3 spells CSASPSETQYF.

The genes are TRBV18 and TRBJ2-6. This CDR3 spans 18 amino acids. Germline-derived CDR1 and CDR2 are KGHSH and LQKENI. CDR3 sequence: CASSPRLLNSSGANVLTF.

The J gene is TRBJ2-7, the V gene TRBV29-1; TCRdb indicates TRBD1, and absent DNA this call remains unverified. Germline-derived CDR1 and CDR2 are SQVTM and ANQGSEA. The CDR3 spans 12 residues. The CDR3 protein is CSVEVRGDEQYF.

The gene calls are TRBV6-5 and TRBJ2-7. Germline CDR1 and CDR2: MNHEY and SVGAGI. This CDR3 has 15 amino acids. This CDR3 is CASSYSDTGPYEQYF.

This sequence joins TRBV12-3 or TRBV12-4 and TRBJ1-5; the D call from TCRdb, TRBD1, cannot be confirmed without DNA. The CDR3 has 15 residues. The CDR3 loop reads CASSPRASRDQPQHF.

The V gene is TRBV15, the J gene TRBJ2-3; the TCRdb call, TRBD1, lacks DNA for checking. Germline V gene lookup returns CDR1 LNHNV and CDR2 YYDKDF (reference sequence). The CDR3 has 15 residues. The CDR3 loop is CATSRDGTGTDTQYF. The full variable domain, its missing parts supplied by reference TRBV15 and TRBJ2-3, is DAMVIQNPRYQVTQFGKPVTLSCSQTLNHNVMYWYQQKSSQAPKLLFHYYDKDFNNEADTPDNFQSRRPNTSFCFLDIRSPGLGDTAMYLCATSRDGTGTDTQYFGPGTRLTVL.

The chain carries TRBV2 and TRBJ2-1; TCRdb's D call, TRBD2, is unchecked because there is no DNA. The germline V gene encodes CDR1 SNHLY and CDR2 FYNNEI. The CDR3 extends over 16 amino acids. The CDR3 here is CASSHGTSGDANEQFF.

The CDR3 is CASSLDPSGREKFF. J is TRBJ2-1 and V is TRBV11-2; the D call of TRBD2 rests on TCRdb alone, since no DNA is present to check it. Germline V lookup: CDR1 SGHAT, CDR2 FQNNGV. CDR3 length: 14 amino acids.

The genes are TRBV30 and TRBJ1-1. CDR3 length equals 13 residues. In germline, CDR1 is GTSNPN, CDR2 SVGIG (reference sequence). The CDR3 sequence: CAWSVGKGTEAFF.

The chain joins TRBV23-1 to TRBJ2-1; no DNA is available, so the TRBD1 call from TCRdb remains unchecked. TRBV23-1 counts as an open reading frame of uncertain function. The CDR3 contains 17 residues. The CDR3 reads CASSQSYRDRVYNEQFF.

Here the CDR3 reads CASSPTGLAGGPGSNEQYF. The chain combines TRBV11-1 with TRBJ2-7; the D gene TCRdb calls, TRBD2, cannot be checked with no DNA. The CDR3 loop spans 19 amino acids. The germline V gene has CDR1 SGHAT and CDR2 FQDESV (reference sequence).

The chain uses TRBV5-4 and TRBJ1-2. The CDR3 loop spans 13 amino acids. The germline CDR1 and CDR2 sequences are SGHNT and YYREEE (reference sequence). This CDR3 is CASSFNRWKGYTF.

V gene TRBV5-1 combines with J gene TRBJ2-2; TCRdb gives TRBD1 as the D gene, but with no DNA this cannot be confirmed. The CDR3 is made up of 16 amino acids. Germline CDR1 and CDR2: SGHRS and YFSETQ. The CDR3 is CASSLAGARNTGELFF.

The chain recombines TRBV4-2 with TRBJ2-5; TCRdb picks TRBD2, but there is no DNA to check that call. The CDR3 contains 17 residues. Germline lookup yields CDR1 LGHNA and CDR2 YNFKEQ. This CDR3 reads CASSQDEAGGPQETQYF.

V and J are TRBV4-3 and TRBJ2-1; as DNA is missing, the TRBD1 call by TCRdb cannot be tested. This CDR3 comprises 15 residues. Per germline, CDR1 LGHNA and CDR2 YSLEER. CDR3 sequence reads: CASSQEGVSYNEQFF.